These 6 T cell receptor beta chains originate from one sample sequenced in a study of T cell changes during pregnancy in multiple sclerosis. The repertoire was sequenced with immunoSEQ multiplex PCR; TCRdb's copy has only in-frame clones and lacks some. The sample records 80,000 to 95,000 clones, about 95% being singletons. The sequencing here drew on peripheral blood, taken in the second trimester of pregnancy. These receptors came from a female donor with multiple sclerosis, enrolled in a pregnancy study.

A single count supports this clone. The chain couples TRBV5-1 to TRBJ2-5; 7 bases fit TRBD1. The CDR3 loop spans 14 amino acids. Trimming took 0 bases from V and 1 from J; bases not matched to a gene: 0. Germline V gene sequence: CDR1 SGHRS, CDR2 YFSETQ. The CDR3 coding sequence is TGCGCCAGCAGCTTGGGGGACAGCCAAGAGACCCAGTACTTC. Amino acid sequence: CASSLGDSQETQYF.

The V call is TRBV5-4, the J call TRBJ1-1; possible D gene TRBD1, 5 bases. Germline CDR1 is SGHNT and CDR2 is YYREEE (reference sequence). V lost 2 bases and J lost 0, with 14 bases in between. This CDR3 contains 16 residues. The CDR3 spells CASSFGQGLMNTEAFF. The CDR3 DNA sequence: TGTGCCAGCAGCTTTGGCCAGGGACTGATGAACACTGAAGCTTTCTTT.

The chain has TRBV5-5 and TRBJ2-2, with 10 bases that match TRBD1. This CDR3 comprises 15 residues. V lost 4 bases to trimming and J lost 7 bases; unmatched junction nucleotides: 7. In germline, CDR1 is SGHKS, CDR2 YYEKEE (reference sequence). The chain's CDR3 is CASSIRDRGVGELFF. The CDR3 DNA reads as TGTGCCAGCAGCATCCGGGACAGGGGTGTCGGGGAGCTGTTTTTT.

The V gene is TRBV5-4, the J gene TRBJ1-4; 9 bases align to TRBD1. Per germline, CDR1 SGHNT and CDR2 YYREEE (reference sequence). The CDR3 is made up of 16 amino acids. Unmatched junction bases numbered 5, after V lost 2 bases and J lost 3 bases. The CDR3 DNA sequence: TGTGCCAGCAGCTTCCTAACAGGGGGCTCTAATGAAAAACTGTTTTTT. Translation: CASSFLTGGSNEKLFF.

V gene TRBV2 combines with J gene TRBJ2-6, with TRBD1 matching 7 bases. The CDR3 has 18 amino acids. From germline, CDR1 is SNHLY and CDR2 FYNNEI. Germline trimming cut 4 bases from V and 4 bases from J; bases unmatched to any gene: 13. CDR3 loop: CASSATGTVFLGANVLTF. The DNA of the CDR3 is TGTGCCAGCAGTGCTACCGGGACAGTGTTTCTGGGGGCCAACGTCCTGACTTTC.

This chain connects TRBV5-5 to TRBJ2-3, with D possibly being TRBD2 (6 bases). This CDR3 contains 13 residues. CDR1 is SGHKS and CDR2 is YYEKEE in the germline V gene (reference sequence). V was trimmed by 2 bases and J by 4 bases, leaving 8 bases between them. CDR3 sequence (DNA): TGTGCCAGCAGCTTACCGGGAGCAGATACGCAGTATTTT. Translating it yields CASSLPGADTQYF.